The clone carrying this TCR beta chain was counted between two and nine times. Its antigen is currently unknown. The sample comes from a study of T cells in Graves' hyperthyroidism and ophthalmopathy. Study overall: Peripheral blood draws took place at initial diagnosis, ahead of any treatment.

Authors of the study amplified TCR beta CDR3 regions from RNA transcripts. A first-round RT-PCR of the TCR CDR3 used the HTBI primer set. TCRdb re-derived calls from the multiplex PCR reads in MiXCR, one entry per CDR3 protein. This table holds about 350,000 distinct CDR3 sequences, approximately 15% found once. Lactation, pregnancy, other autoimmune disease or uncontrolled infection excluded patients. Findings and caveats of the study: Most expanded thyroid clonotypes above 0.001 also appeared in blood. Separation of ophthalmopathy from stable hyperthyroidism was achieved by a 13 V-J model.

Germline CDR1 and CDR2: MGHRA and YSYEKL. The CDR3 is 14 amino acids. Trimming took off 3 bases at V and 3 bases at J, with 11 bases between the two ends. The specimen sequenced was blood. This TCR came from a woman in her 30s with Graves' hyperthyroidism. The chain recombines TRBV4-1 with TRBJ1-2; the D gene is possibly TRBD1 (5 bases). The CDR3 coding sequence is TGCGCCAGCAGCCAGGGGGGGTCCCACTATGGCTACACCTTC. Translated, it gives CASSQGGSHYGYTF.